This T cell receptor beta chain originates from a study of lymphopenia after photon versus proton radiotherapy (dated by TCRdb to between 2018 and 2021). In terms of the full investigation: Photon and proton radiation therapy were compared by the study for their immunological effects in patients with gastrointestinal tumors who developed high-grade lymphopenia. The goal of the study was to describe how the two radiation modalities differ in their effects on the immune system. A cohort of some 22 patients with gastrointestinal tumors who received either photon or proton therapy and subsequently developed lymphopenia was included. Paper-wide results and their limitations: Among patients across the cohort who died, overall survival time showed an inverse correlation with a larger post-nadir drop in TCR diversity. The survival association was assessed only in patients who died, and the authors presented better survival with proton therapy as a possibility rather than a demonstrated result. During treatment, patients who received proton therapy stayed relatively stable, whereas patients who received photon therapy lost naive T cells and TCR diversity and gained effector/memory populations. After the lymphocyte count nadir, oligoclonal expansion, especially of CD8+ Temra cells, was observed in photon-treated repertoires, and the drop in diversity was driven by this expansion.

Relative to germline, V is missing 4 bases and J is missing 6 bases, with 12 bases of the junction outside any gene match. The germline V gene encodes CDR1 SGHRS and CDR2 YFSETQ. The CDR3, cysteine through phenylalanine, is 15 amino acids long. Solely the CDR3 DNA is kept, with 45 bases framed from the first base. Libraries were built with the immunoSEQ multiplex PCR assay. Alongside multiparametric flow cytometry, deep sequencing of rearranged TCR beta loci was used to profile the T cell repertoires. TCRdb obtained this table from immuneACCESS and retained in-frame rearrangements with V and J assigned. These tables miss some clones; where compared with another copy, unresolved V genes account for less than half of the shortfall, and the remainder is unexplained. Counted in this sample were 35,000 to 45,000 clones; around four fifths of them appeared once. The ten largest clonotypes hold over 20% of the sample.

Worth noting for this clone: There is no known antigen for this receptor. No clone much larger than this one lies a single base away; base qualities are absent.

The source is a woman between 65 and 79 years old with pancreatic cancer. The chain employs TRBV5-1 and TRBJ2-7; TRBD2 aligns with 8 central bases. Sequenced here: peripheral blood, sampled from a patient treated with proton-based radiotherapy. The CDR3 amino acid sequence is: CASSQRAGADAEQYF. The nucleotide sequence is TGCGCCAGCAGCCAAAGAGCGGGAGCAGACGCCGAGCAGTACTTC.